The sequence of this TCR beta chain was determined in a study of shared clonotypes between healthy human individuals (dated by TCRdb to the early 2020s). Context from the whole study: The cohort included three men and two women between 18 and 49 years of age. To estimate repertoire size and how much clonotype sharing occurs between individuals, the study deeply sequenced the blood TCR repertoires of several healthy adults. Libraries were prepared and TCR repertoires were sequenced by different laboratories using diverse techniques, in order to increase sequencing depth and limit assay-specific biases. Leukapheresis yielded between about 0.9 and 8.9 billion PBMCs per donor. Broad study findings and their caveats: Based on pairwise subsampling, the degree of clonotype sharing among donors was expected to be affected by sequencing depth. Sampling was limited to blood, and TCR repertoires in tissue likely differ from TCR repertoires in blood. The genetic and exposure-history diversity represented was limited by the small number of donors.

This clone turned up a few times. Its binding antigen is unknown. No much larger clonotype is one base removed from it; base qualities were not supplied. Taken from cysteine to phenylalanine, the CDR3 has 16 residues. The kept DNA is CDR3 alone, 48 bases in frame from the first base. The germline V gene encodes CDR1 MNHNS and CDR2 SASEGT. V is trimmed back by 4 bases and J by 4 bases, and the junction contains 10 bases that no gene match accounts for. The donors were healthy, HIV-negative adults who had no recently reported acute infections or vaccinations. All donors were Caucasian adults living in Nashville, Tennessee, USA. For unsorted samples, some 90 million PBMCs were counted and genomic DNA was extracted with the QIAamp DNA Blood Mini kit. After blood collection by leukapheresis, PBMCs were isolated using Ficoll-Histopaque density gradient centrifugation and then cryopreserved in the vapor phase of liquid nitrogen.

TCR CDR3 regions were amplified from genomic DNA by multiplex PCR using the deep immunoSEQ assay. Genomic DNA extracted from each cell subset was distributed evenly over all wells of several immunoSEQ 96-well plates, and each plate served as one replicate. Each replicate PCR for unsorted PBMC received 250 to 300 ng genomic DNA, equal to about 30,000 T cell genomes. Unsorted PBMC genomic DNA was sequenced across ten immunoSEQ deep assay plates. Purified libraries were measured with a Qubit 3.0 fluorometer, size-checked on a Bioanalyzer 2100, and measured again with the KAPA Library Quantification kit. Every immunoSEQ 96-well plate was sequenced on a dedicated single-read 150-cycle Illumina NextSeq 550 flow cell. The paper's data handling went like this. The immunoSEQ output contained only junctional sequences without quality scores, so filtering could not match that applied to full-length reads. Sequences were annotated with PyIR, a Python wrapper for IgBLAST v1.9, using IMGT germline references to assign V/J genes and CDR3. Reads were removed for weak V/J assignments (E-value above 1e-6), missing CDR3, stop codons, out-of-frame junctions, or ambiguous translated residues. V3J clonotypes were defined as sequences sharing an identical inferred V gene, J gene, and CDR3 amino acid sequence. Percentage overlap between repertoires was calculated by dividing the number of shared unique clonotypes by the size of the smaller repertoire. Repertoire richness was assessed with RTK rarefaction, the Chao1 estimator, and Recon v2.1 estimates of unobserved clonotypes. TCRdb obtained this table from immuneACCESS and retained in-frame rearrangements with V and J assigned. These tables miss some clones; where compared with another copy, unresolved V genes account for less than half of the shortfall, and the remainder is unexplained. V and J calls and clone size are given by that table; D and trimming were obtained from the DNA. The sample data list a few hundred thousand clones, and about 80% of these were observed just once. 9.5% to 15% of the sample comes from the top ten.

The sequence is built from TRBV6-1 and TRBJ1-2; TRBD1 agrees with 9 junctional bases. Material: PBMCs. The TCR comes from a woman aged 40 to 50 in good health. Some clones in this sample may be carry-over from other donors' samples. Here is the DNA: TGTGCCAGCAGTGCATACAGGGGGCGGCCCGTCTATGGCTACACCTTC. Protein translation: CASSAYRGRPVYGYTF.